The next 27 T cell receptor beta chains were all read from a single sample in a study of blood T cells in healthy people across ages. The authors ran a second PCR of about 6 to 12 cycles using a sample-barcoded 5' primer and a J-beta primer mix. TCRdb re-called the 5' RACE reads through MiXCR, storing one row per CDR3 protein. The sample carries 600,000 to 650,000 distinct CDR3 sequences, roughly 53% recorded once. Sequencing used blood. The receptors stem from a man between 60 and 75 years old in good health.

The chain has TRBV5-1 and TRBJ1-1, with 8 positions matching TRBD1. The ends lost 4 bases at V and 0 bases at J; junction bases unmatched: 8. Germline assignment: CDR1 SGHRS and CDR2 YFSETQ. The CDR3 is 16 amino acids. The chain's CDR3 is CASSLQGGEMNTEAFF. As DNA, the CDR3 is TGCGCCAGCAGCCTACAGGGGGGGGAAATGAACACTGAAGCTTTCTTT.

The chain joins TRBV20-1 to TRBJ2-5; D possibly corresponds to TRBD1 (6 bases). The CDR3 totals 15 residues. CDR1 and CDR2 from the germline V gene are DFQATT and SNEGSKA (reference sequence). V lost 1 base and J 7 bases, leaving 19 bases between the germline ends. The CDR3 is CSARVGQGRIGTQYF. CDR3 nucleotides: TGCAGTGCTAGAGTGGGGCAGGGGCGCATTGGGACCCAGTACTTC.

This chain uses TRBV3-1 with TRBJ2-5; D is undetermined. Germline lookup yields CDR1 LGHDT and CDR2 YNNKEL (reference sequence). V was pared by 4 bases and J by 6 bases, with 12 bases between. This CDR3 contains 13 residues. Here the CDR3 reads CASSPNLEQTQYF. The CDR3, as DNA: TGTGCCAGCAGCCCCAACTTAGAACAGACCCAGTACTTC.

This chain connects TRBV5-1 to TRBJ2-7, with 8 bases aligning to TRBD1. The CDR3 has 15 residues. V lost 1 base to trimming and J lost 4 bases; unmatched junction nucleotides: 7. Germline V gene sequence: CDR1 SGHRS, CDR2 YFSETQ. CDR3 DNA: TGCGCCAGCAGCTTGAGGACAGGGCTCGGGTACGAGCAGTACTTC. This sequence encodes CASSLRTGLGYEQYF.

The rearrangement uses TRBV19 and TRBJ2-7; TRBD1 might be the D (6 bases). Germline-derived CDR1 and CDR2 are LNHDA and SQIVND (reference sequence). The V end was cut by 7 bases, the J end by 4 bases, with 17 bases between. The CDR3 consists of 14 residues. CDR3 sequence: CASKVGLGAYEQYF. The CDR3 DNA reads as TGTGCCAGTAAGGTGGGATTGGGGGCGTACGAGCAGTACTTC.

J is TRBJ2-5 and V is TRBV9, with D tentatively TRBD2 (5 bases). This CDR3 region has 11 residues. V lost 9 bases and J lost 4, with 10 bases in between. CDR1 SGDLS and CDR2 YYNGEE come from the germline V gene. The CDR3 is CATRGGETQYF. The CDR3, as DNA: TGTGCCACCCGGGGTGGAGAGACCCAGTACTTC.

The gene calls are TRBV11-2 and TRBJ2-6; D ambiguous. This CDR3 has 15 amino acids. Trimming cost V 1 base and J 3 bases, with 7 bases left between them. The germline gives CDR1 SGHAT, CDR2 FQNNGV. The CDR3 loop is CASSLGVVGANVLTF. For the CDR3, the DNA is TGTGCCAGCAGCTTAGGGGTGGTTGGGGCCAACGTCCTGACTTTC. Full variable domain (outside the CDR3, taken from reference TRBV11-2 and TRBJ2-6): EAGVAQSPRYKIIEKRQSVAFWCNPISGHATLYWYQQILGQGPKLLIQFQNNGVVDDSQLPKDRFSAERLKGVDSTLKIQPAKLEDSAVYLCASSLGVVGANVLTFGAGSRLTVL.

This chain links TRBV3-1 with TRBJ2-7, with D unresolved. The CDR3 sequence is 13 residues long. The V end was cut by 4 bases, the J end by 3 bases, with 10 bases between. CDR1 is LGHDT, CDR2 YNNKEL, per germline (reference sequence). For the CDR3, the DNA is TGTGCCAGCAGCCTCGTTGGGGTCTACGAGCAGTACTTC. This codes for CASSLVGVYEQYF.

The chain recombines TRBV3-1 with TRBJ1-2, with TRBD1 as a possible D gene (6 bases). Germline lookup yields CDR1 LGHDT and CDR2 YNNKEL (reference sequence). V was shortened by 1 base and J by 7 bases, with 10 bases between the two germline ends. This CDR3 is built from 13 residues. CDR3: CASSQVSRGGYTF. The CDR3 nucleotides are TGTGCCAGCAGCCAAGTTTCCAGGGGTGGCTACACCTTC.

The J gene is TRBJ1-4, the V gene TRBV29-1, with 9 bases fitting TRBD1. Per the germline V gene, CDR1 is SQVTM and CDR2 is ANQGSEA. The CDR3 extends over 15 amino acids. Trimming at V came to 0 bases and at J to 3 bases, leaving 2 bases not matched to a gene. The chain's CDR3 is CSVEDGDRANEKLFF. The DNA for the CDR3 is TGCAGCGTTGAAGATGGGGACAGGGCTAATGAAAAACTGTTTTTT.

J is TRBJ2-3 and V is TRBV11-3; D could derive from TRBD1 or TRBD2 (6 bases each). Germline-derived CDR1 and CDR2 are SGHNT and YENEEA. This CDR3 has 14 amino acids. Trimming removed 5 bases at V and 4 bases at J, with 13 bases between. CDR3 bases: TGTGCCAGCAGCCAGCACGGGGGCCCAGATACGCAGTATTTT. This codes for CASSQHGGPDTQYF.

V gene TRBV29-1 combines with J gene TRBJ1-4; TRBD1 matches 7 bases. This CDR3 has 14 amino acids. V lost 0 bases, J lost 7 bases, and 5 bases stayed unmatched. Germline loops: CDR1 SQVTM, CDR2 ANQGSEA. This CDR3 is CSVEDLGTVEKLFF. The CDR3 region has the DNA TGCAGCGTTGAAGATCTAGGGACAGTTGAAAAACTGTTTTTT.

CDR3 DNA sequence: TGTGCCAGCAGCCATGCCGGGACTAATCAAGAGACCCAGTACTTC. The encoded protein is CASSHAGTNQETQYF. The genes are TRBV3-1 and TRBJ2-5, with 7 bases aligning to TRBD2. J gave up 2 bases and V 3 bases, and 6 bases lay outside the gene matches. The germline CDR1 and CDR2 sequences are LGHDT and YNNKEL (reference sequence). The CDR3 runs 15 residues.

J is TRBJ1-1 and V is TRBV2; D may be TRBD1 (6 bases). CDR1 is SNHLY, CDR2 FYNNEI, per germline. V lost 10 bases and J lost 6, with 12 bases in between. This CDR3 spans 11 amino acids. The CDR3 sequence is CATGQIAEAFF. CDR3 in DNA: TGTGCCACCGGACAGATCGCTGAAGCTTTCTTT.

This clonotype has a single count. The CDR3 nucleotides read TGTGCCAGCAGCCATCCCCCCTACCGGCGGGAGAGCTCCTACAATGAGCAGTTCTTC. It codes for CASSHPPYRRESSYNEQFF. The genes are TRBV7-9 and TRBJ2-1; TRBD2 matches 7 bases. The V gene's germline CDR1 is SEHNR and CDR2 FQNEAQ (reference sequence). V lost 5 bases to trimming and J lost 0 bases; unmatched junction nucleotides: 16. The CDR3 sequence is 19 residues long.

This clonotype was counted between two and nine times. V and J are TRBV20-1 and TRBJ2-7, with 10 bases identical to TRBD2. The length of the CDR3 is 15 residues. J was trimmed by 7 bases and V by 1 base; bases with no gene match: 10. Germline assignment: CDR1 DFQATT and CDR2 SNEGSKA (reference sequence). The CDR3 DNA is TGCAGTGCTAGAGCTAGCGGGGGTAGCCAGCGGGAGCAGTACTTC. Its translation: CSARASGGSQREQYF.

The chain couples TRBV21-1 to TRBJ2-1; TRBD1, the table's D call, lacks a check against the DNA. TRBV21-1 is deemed a pseudogene. The CDR3 loop spans 16 amino acids. CDR3 nucleotides: TGTGCCAGCAGCAAACCTCAGGGGCAGCCCTACAATGAGCAGTTCTTC. It translates to CASSKPQGQPYNEQFF.

V usage is TRBV29-1 and J usage is TRBJ2-4; 9 positions match TRBD1. The end of the DNA is better explained by TRBJ2-7, so the J call may be wrong. This CDR3 is built from 13 residues. Germline V gene data show CDR1 as SQVTM and CDR2 as ANQGSEA. In DNA, the CDR3 is TGCAGCGTGGGACAGGGTGGGAACTACGAGCAGTACTTC. It yields the protein CSVGQGGNYEQYF.

V and J are TRBV5-1 and TRBJ2-7; D unresolved. The CDR3 spans 14 residues. The V end was cut by 5 bases, the J end by 0 bases, with 12 bases between. Germline loops: CDR1 SGHRS, CDR2 YFSETQ. The CDR3 coding sequence is TGCGCCAGCAGGGATGGACGATCCTCCTACGAGCAGTACTTC. As protein: CASRDGRSSYEQYF. Filled out from reference TRBV5-1 and TRBJ2-7, the complete variable domain reads KAGVTQTPRYLIKTRGQQVTLSCSPISGHRSVSWYQQTPGQGLQFLFEYFSETQRNKGNFPGRFSGRQFSNSRSEMNVSTLELGDSALYLCASRDGRSSYEQYFGPGTRLTVT.

This clonotype was counted only a few times. The rearrangement joins TRBV20-1 to TRBJ2-1; TRBD2 aligns across 12 bases. Losses at the gene ends were 3 bases for V and 6 bases for J; bases not matched to a gene: 6. CDR3 size: 15 residues. Germline V CDR1 and CDR2: DFQATT, SNEGSKA (reference sequence). The CDR3 bases are TGCAGTGCTAGTTTGTGGACTAGCGGGGCCAATGAGCAGTTCTTC. It specifies CSASLWTSGANEQFF.

The table lists this clonotype with a count of one. The chain links TRBV5-1 to TRBJ1-4; 8 bases are shared with TRBD1. The germline gives CDR1 SGHRS, CDR2 YFSETQ. This CDR3 comprises 16 residues. V lost 1 base and J lost 0; bases outside the gene matches: 2. Here the CDR3 DNA reads TGCGCCAGCAGCTTGAGGGGACAGGCAACTAATGAAAAACTGTTTTTT. Translating it yields CASSLRGQATNEKLFF.

The chain recombines TRBV29-1 with TRBJ2-1; 9 positions match TRBD2. This CDR3 is 15 amino acids long. V gave up 6 bases and J gave up 10 bases; unmatched junction bases: 16. CDR1 and CDR2 from the germline V gene are SQVTM and ANQGSEA. CDR3 protein: CSVRAGTSWRREQFF. The CDR3 coding sequence is TGCAGCGTGAGAGCCGGGACTAGCTGGAGGCGGGAGCAGTTCTTC.

This clonotype was seen a single time. Its ends do not fully match the called genes, so a read error is possible. The chain carries TRBV20-1 and TRBJ2-7; D tentatively fits TRBD1 or TRBD2 (5 bases each). Looked up from germline, CDR1 is DFQATT and CDR2 is SNEGSKA (reference sequence). The CDR3 covers 13 residues. CDR3 nucleotides: TGCAGTGTTAGAGGGGATTCTTCCTACGAGCAGTACTTC. It specifies CSVRGDSSYEQYF.

In this sample, this clonotype turned up once. One junction end disagrees with the germline gene, perhaps due to a read error. The J gene is TRBJ2-1, the V gene TRBV7-2; a weak D match, TRBD2 (5 bases). Per the germline V gene, CDR1 is SGHTA and CDR2 is FQGNSA. This CDR3 has 14 amino acids. The CDR3 DNA follows: TGTGCCGGCAGCCCCCAGCCGGGATCCAATGAGCAGTTCTTC. This translates into CAGSPQPGSNEQFF.

This clonotype was detected a few times. The chain couples TRBV4-1 to TRBJ2-7; 8 bases match TRBD2. The tail of the sequence fits TRBJ2-5 better, so the J call may be wrong. The V gene's germline CDR1 is MGHRA and CDR2 YSYEKL. The CDR3 has 14 amino acids. CDR3 nucleotide sequence: TGCGCCAGCAGCCAAGAGGTCCTAGCGGGGACCCAGTACTTC. It specifies CASSQEVLAGTQYF.

The chain uses TRBV12-3 or TRBV12-4 and TRBJ2-1, with 8 nucleotides matching TRBD2. The V gene end was trimmed by 4 bases and the J gene end by 2 bases; junction bases not matched to a gene: 7. The CDR3 runs to 16 residues. In nucleotides, the CDR3 is TGTGCCAGCAGTTCTCCGGGACTAGTGGCCTACAATGAGCAGTTCTTC. Translated, it gives CASSSPGLVAYNEQFF.

This rearrangement joins TRBV12-3 or TRBV12-4 to TRBJ1-1, with unresolved D. There are 12 residues in the CDR3. Trimming took 8 bases from V and 6 from J, leaving 13 bases between them. The CDR3 DNA follows: TGTGCCAGCGGACGAAACCCGGCTGAAGCTTTCTTT. Its translation is CASGRNPAEAFF.